These 28 T cell receptor beta chains share one sample of origin, sequenced in a study of sequential checkpoint blockade in melanoma. As to treatment: randomized to nivolumab then ipilimumab (arm A) or the reverse (arm B). TCRdb's copy holds only in-frame clones and misses some; the assay was immunoSEQ multiplex PCR. The sample has 8,500 to 13,000 clones, about two thirds seen once; the top ten hold roughly 28%. The source was CD8+ T cells sorted from blood (inferred from file names), collected from a patient given nivolumab and ipilimumab in sequence. These receptor sequences come from a human donor with melanoma.

The chain joins TRBV27 to TRBJ1-2, with TRBD1 as a possible D gene (6 bases). The CDR3 sequence is 15 residues long. Germline assignment: CDR1 MNHEY and CDR2 SMNVEV (reference sequence). V was pared by 3 bases and J by 3 bases, with 14 bases between. CDR3: CASSLYRDTDYGYTF. The CDR3 DNA sequence: TGTGCCAGCAGTTTGTATAGGGACACGGACTATGGCTACACCTTC.

This CDR3 is CASSLGLAGATDTQYF. CDR3 sequence (DNA): TGTGCCAGCAGCCTGGGACTAGCGGGGGCCACAGATACGCAGTATTTT. This chain joins TRBV11-3 and TRBJ2-3; 14 nucleotides line up with TRBD2. The CDR3 consists of 16 residues. Germline assignment: CDR1 SGHNT and CDR2 YENEEA. V lost 5 bases, J lost 2 bases, and 3 bases stayed unmatched.

The chain is built from TRBV28 and TRBJ2-7; TRBD1 matches at 7 bases. The CDR3 consists of 14 residues. The germline V gene encodes CDR1 MDHEN and CDR2 SYDVKM. Trimming cost V 3 bases and J 5 bases; bases outside gene matches: 7. The CDR3 loop reads CASSFPGGINEQYF. The CDR3 bases are TGTGCCAGCAGTTTCCCAGGGGGAATCAACGAGCAGTACTTC. The complete variable domain, with remaining parts taken from reference TRBV28 and TRBJ2-7, reads DVKVTQSSRYLVKRTGEKVFLECVQDMDHENMFWYRQDPGLGLRLIYFSYDVKMKEKGDIPEGYSVSREKKERFSLILESASTNQTSMYLCASSFPGGINEQYFGPGTRLTVT.

V usage is TRBV5-4 and J usage is TRBJ2-7; TRBD2 matches 7 bases. The CDR3 sequence is 13 residues long. The germline V gene has CDR1 SGHNT and CDR2 YYREEE (reference sequence). V was clipped by 2 bases and J by 6 bases; unmatched bases: 5. CDR3 region: CASSFGGEGEQYF. The CDR3 DNA reads TGTGCCAGCAGCTTTGGAGGGGAGGGCGAGCAGTACTTC.

This clone was found once. The CDR3 protein is CASGASDRGARETQYF. The CDR3 region has the DNA TGTGCCAGTGGGGCCTCGGACAGGGGGGCGCGAGAGACCCAGTACTTC. The rearrangement uses TRBV2 and TRBJ2-5; 10 bases are shared with TRBD1. Germline values: CDR1 SNHLY, CDR2 FYNNEI. The CDR3 totals 16 residues. V dropped 9 bases and J dropped 4; count of bases not matched to a gene: 14. Full variable domain (missing parts from reference TRBV2 and TRBJ2-5): EPEVTQTPSHQVTQMGQEVILRCVPISNHLYFYWYRQILGQKVEFLVSFYNNEISEKSEIFDDQFSVERPDGSNFTLKIRSTKLEDSAMYFCASGASDRGARETQYFGPGTRLLVL.

CDR3 sequence (DNA): TGTGCCAGTAGTCCGGGGCTCGGGGGGAGCTCCTATAATTCACCCCTCCACTTT. This encodes CASSPGLGGSSYNSPLHF. This chain uses TRBV19 with TRBJ1-6; weak D call: TRBD1 (5 bases). The V end was cut by 5 bases, the J end by 0 bases, with 17 bases between. The CDR3 spans 18 residues. The germline V gene has CDR1 LNHDA and CDR2 SQIVND (reference sequence).

The V gene is TRBV30, the J gene TRBJ2-7; D unclear. CDR1 is GTSNPN and CDR2 is SVGIG in the germline V gene (reference sequence). The CDR3 contains 13 residues. V lost 2 bases to trimming and J lost 0 bases, with 8 bases between them. The DNA of the CDR3 is TGTGCCTGGAGTCTTGCGGACTCCTACGAGCAGTACTTC. Translated, it gives CAWSLADSYEQYF.

The rearrangement joins TRBV27 to TRBJ2-5; 8 bases line up with TRBD1. This CDR3 contains 15 residues. Germline V CDR1 and CDR2: MNHEY, SMNVEV (reference sequence). V lost 5 bases to trimming and J lost 0 bases; unmatched junction nucleotides: 5. CDR3 coding DNA: TGTGCCAGCAGTCCAACAGGGGGGTACCAAGAGACCCAGTACTTC. Translated, it gives CASSPTGGYQETQYF.

The chain recombines TRBV10-3 with TRBJ1-2, with D possibly matching TRBD1 (5 bases). CDR3 length equals 14 residues. Germline CDR1 ENHRY, CDR2 SYGVKD. Trimming removed 2 bases at V and 5 bases at J, with 12 bases between. The CDR3 loop is CAISETAGGYGYTF. The CDR3, as DNA: TGTGCCATCAGTGAGACAGCGGGGGGATATGGCTACACCTTC.

The chain carries TRBV9 and TRBJ2-1; 9 nucleotides match TRBD2. V gave up 0 bases and J gave up 9 bases; unmatched junction bases: 7. Germline V gene sequence: CDR1 SGDLS, CDR2 YYNGEE. CDR3 length: 15 amino acids. The CDR3 DNA reads TGTGCCAGCAGCGTAGGCGGGGGGGCTTTCAGTGAGCAGTTCTTC. The encoded protein is CASSVGGGAFSEQFF. Looking up the rest from reference TRBV9 and TRBJ2-1 gives the full variable domain: DSGVTQTPKHLITATGQRVTLRCSPRSGDLSVYWYQQSLDQGLQFLIQYYNGEERAKGNILERFSAQQFPDLHSELNLSSLELGDSALYFCASSVGGGAFSEQFFGPGTRLTVL.

This clone has just a few counts. CDR3 amino acids: CASSLALTGRGGELFF. DNA of the CDR3: TGCGCCAGCAGCTTGGCCTTAACAGGGAGAGGCGGGGAGCTGTTTTTT. The V and J genes are TRBV5-1 and TRBJ2-2; maybe TRBD1 (6 bases). The germline V gene encodes CDR1 SGHRS and CDR2 YFSETQ. The CDR3 consists of 16 residues. Trimming stripped 0 bases from V and 7 bases from J, with 16 bases between.

This chain joins TRBV28 and TRBJ2-1; 8 bases match TRBD1. The V segment lost 3 bases and the J segment 6 bases; nucleotides outside the gene matches: 7. CDR3 size: 15 residues. Germline CDR1 MDHEN, CDR2 SYDVKM. CDR3 nucleotides: TGTGCCAGCAGTTTGTTCCAGGGGGCCTTCAATGAGCAGTTCTTC. Amino acid sequence: CASSLFQGAFNEQFF.

This CDR3 reads CASSPGTSGGYEQYF. The CDR3 bases are TGTGCCAGCAGCCCAGGGACTAGCGGGGGCTACGAGCAGTACTTC. V is TRBV7-9 and J is TRBJ2-7, with 14 nucleotides matching TRBD2. CDR1 and CDR2 from the germline V gene are SEHNR and FQNEAQ (reference sequence). The CDR3 sequence is 15 residues long. The ends lost 5 bases at V and 3 bases at J; junction bases unmatched: 3.

This chain connects TRBV6-5 to TRBJ2-2; perhaps TRBD1 as D (6 bases). The CDR3 is 15 residues long. Per the germline V gene, CDR1 is MNHEY and CDR2 is SVGAGI. V lost 6 bases to trimming and J lost 7 bases, with 18 bases between them. The chain's CDR3 is CASSPARGFDGELFF. CDR3 DNA sequence: TGTGCCAGCAGCCCCGCAAGGGGGTTCGACGGGGAGCTGTTTTTT.

This clone was counted between two and nine times. Other nucleotide sequences from this sample produce the same CDR3. V usage is TRBV6-5 and J usage is TRBJ2-5, with a tentative D call TRBD2 (5 bases). V shed 0 bases and J shed 5 bases, with 7 bases lying between them. This CDR3 has 13 residues. Germline-derived CDR1 and CDR2 are MNHEY and SVGAGI. The CDR3 reads CASSYSGEETQYF. The CDR3 region has the DNA TGTGCCAGCAGTTACTCCGGGGAGGAGACCCAGTACTTC.

The rearrangement links TRBV27 to TRBJ2-5; tentative D call: TRBD1 (6 bases). Germline V CDR1 and CDR2: MNHEY, SMNVEV (reference sequence). V was shortened by 3 bases and J by 5 bases, with 13 bases between the two germline ends. CDR3 length: 14 residues. The CDR3 protein is CASSFGGASETQYF. The CDR3 region has the DNA TGTGCCAGCAGTTTTGGGGGCGCGAGCGAGACCCAGTACTTC.

V is TRBV11-2 and J is TRBJ2-7; a possible D gene is TRBD1 (5 bases). Germline CDR1 is SGHAT and CDR2 is FQNNGV. V gave up 1 base and J gave up 3 bases, with 13 bases separating them. This CDR3 spans 15 amino acids. The CDR3 here is CASSLGAGRVYEQYF. Here the CDR3 DNA reads TGTGCCAGCAGCTTAGGGGCAGGGCGAGTCTACGAGCAGTACTTC.

The V and J genes are TRBV15 and TRBJ2-4; D remains ambiguous. This CDR3 region has 13 residues. The germline V and J ends were trimmed by 5 bases and 8 bases, with 13 bases remaining between them. The germline V gene has CDR1 LNHNV and CDR2 YYDKDF (reference sequence). Here the CDR3 DNA reads TGTGCCACCAGCTCAAGCCCCGTTGACATTCAGTACTTC. Its protein product is CATSSSPVDIQYF.

This clone has only one observation. The rearrangement links TRBV5-4 to TRBJ2-1, with D possibly being TRBD2 (6 bases). Germline CDR1 SGHNT, CDR2 YYREEE (reference sequence). The CDR3 length is 13 residues. V lost 4 bases, J lost 9 bases, and 14 bases lay in between. The CDR3 loop reads CASSPRTGVEQFF. In DNA, the CDR3 is TGTGCCAGCAGCCCTAGGACGGGGGTTGAGCAGTTCTTC.

This chain connects TRBV4-1 to TRBJ2-6, with D perhaps matching TRBD1 (5 bases). V dropped 4 bases and J dropped 4 bases, with 14 bases sitting between them. CDR1 and CDR2 from the germline V gene are MGHRA and YSYEKL. CDR3 length: 16 residues. Here the CDR3 DNA reads TGCGCCAGCAGCCCTGGCGCAGGGTCCGGGGCCAACGTCCTGACTTTC. Its protein product is CASSPGAGSGANVLTF.

The chain recombines TRBV5-1 with TRBJ2-7, with a possible D match to TRBD1 (5 bases). In germline, CDR1 is SGHRS, CDR2 YFSETQ. Trimming removed 5 bases from V and 4 bases from J, with 7 bases in between. There are 11 residues in the CDR3. In DNA form, the CDR3 reads TGCGCCAGCAGGGCAGGGTACGAGCAGTACTTC. Translating gives CASRAGYEQYF. The whole variable domain, remainder taken from reference TRBV5-1 and TRBJ2-7, is KAGVTQTPRYLIKTRGQQVTLSCSPISGHRSVSWYQQTPGQGLQFLFEYFSETQRNKGNFPGRFSGRQFSNSRSEMNVSTLELGDSALYLCASRAGYEQYFGPGTRLTVT.

The gene calls are TRBV4-3 and TRBJ2-7; 8 positions agree with TRBD2. Trimming cost V 0 bases and J 1 base; bases outside gene matches: 2. This CDR3 contains 15 residues. Germline CDR1 is LGHNA and CDR2 is YSLEER. CDR3 loop: CASSQDRGGSYEQYF. The CDR3 DNA is TGCGCCAGCAGCCAAGATCGGGGGGGATCCTACGAGCAGTACTTC.

The V call is TRBV9, the J call TRBJ2-2, with 8 bases that match TRBD2. V lost 4 bases to trimming and J lost 4 bases; unmatched junction nucleotides: 3. This CDR3 has 14 amino acids. Germline assignment: CDR1 SGDLS and CDR2 YYNGEE. The CDR3 is CASSTGGVTGELFF. CDR3 bases: TGTGCCAGCAGCACGGGAGGGGTCACCGGGGAGCTGTTTTTT.

The CDR3 protein is CASSLGQGLAEAFF. CDR3 in DNA: TGTGCCAGCAGCTTGGGACAGGGGCTGGCTGAAGCTTTCTTT. The chain carries TRBV5-4 and TRBJ1-1; 8 positions match TRBD1. CDR1 is SGHNT, CDR2 YYREEE, per germline (reference sequence). The CDR3 length is 14 residues. Trimming cost V 0 bases and J 6 bases; bases outside gene matches: 4.

The sample holds one count of this clone. The chain has TRBV4-3 and TRBJ2-2, with 9 bases aligning to TRBD1. V lost 2 bases and J lost 4; bases outside the gene matches: 8. The CDR3 contains 17 residues. CDR1 and CDR2 from the germline V gene are LGHNA and YSLEER. The CDR3 DNA sequence: TGCGCCAGCAGCCAATATCCGGGACAGGGTATCACCGGGGAGCTGTTTTTT. It codes for CASSQYPGQGITGELFF.

This clone was observed once. The chain joins TRBV4-1 to TRBJ2-2; D is ambiguous. CDR3 length: 14 amino acids. Germline CDR1 MGHRA, CDR2 YSYEKL. Trimming shortened V by 2 bases and J by 6 bases, and 10 bases separated the two germline ends. This CDR3 is CASSQFEQSGELFF. The CDR3 DNA follows: TGCGCCAGCAGCCAATTCGAACAATCCGGGGAGCTGTTTTTT.

The V gene is TRBV28, the J gene TRBJ2-7; no clear D gene. Trimming took off 1 base at V and 6 bases at J, with 13 bases between the two ends. Germline V lookup: CDR1 MDHEN, CDR2 SYDVKM. The CDR3 has 14 amino acids. The CDR3 nucleotides are TGTGCCAGCAGTTTATTGGCAGGAACGAGCGAGCAGTACTTC. Translation gives CASSLLAGTSEQYF. The full variable domain, completed using reference TRBV28 and TRBJ2-7, is DVKVTQSSRYLVKRTGEKVFLECVQDMDHENMFWYRQDPGLGLRLIYFSYDVKMKEKGDIPEGYSVSREKKERFSLILESASTNQTSMYLCASSLLAGTSEQYFGPGTRLTVT.

This clone appeared a few times. The chain employs TRBV9 and TRBJ2-7; D possibly corresponds to TRBD2 (6 bases). V lost 4 bases and J 4 bases, leaving 12 bases between the germline ends. Per germline, CDR1 SGDLS and CDR2 YYNGEE. The CDR3 covers 13 residues. CDR3 sequence: CASSTSPIYEQYF. CDR3 in DNA: TGTGCCAGCAGCACTAGCCCAATATACGAGCAGTACTTC.